These 25 T cell receptor beta chains share one sample of origin, sequenced in a study of cytomegalovirus exposure and HLA in healthy donors. Clones were read by immunoSEQ multiplex PCR, and TCRdb kept only the in-frame ones, dropping some. The sample records 150,000 or so clones, 89% being singletons. Material: PBMCs. These receptors originate from a woman between 18 and 29 years old in good health and CMV-seropositive.

V is TRBV5-4 and J is TRBJ2-7; TRBD2 matches 7 bases. Germline V CDR1 and CDR2: SGHNT, YYREEE (reference sequence). V dropped 4 bases and J dropped 2; count of bases not matched to a gene: 18. The CDR3 runs 18 residues. In DNA form, the CDR3 reads TGTGCCAGCAGCGCACGGCGTATAGGGCTAGCGGAGACCTACGAGCAGTACTTC. This translates into CASSARRIGLAETYEQYF.

The V call is TRBV5-1, the J call TRBJ2-4; 10 bases align to TRBD2. V lost 3 bases, J lost 8 bases, and 14 bases stayed unmatched. CDR3 length: 17 residues. The germline V gene has CDR1 SGHRS and CDR2 YFSETQ. The CDR3 bases are TGCGCCAGCAGCTCCGTAGCGGGGGGAGGAGTAGGGGACATTCAGTACTTC. This codes for CASSSVAGGGVGDIQYF.

This clone was detected only once. The rearrangement uses TRBV6-5 and TRBJ1-1, with a tentative D call TRBD1 (5 bases). Germline assignment: CDR1 MNHEY and CDR2 SVGAGI. The CDR3 is 15 residues long. Trimming cost V 2 bases and J 1 base, with 11 bases left between them. The CDR3 bases are TGTGCCAGCAGTTACAGCGGGACGGGGAACACTGAAGCTTTCTTT. Translating gives CASSYSGTGNTEAFF.

The DNA for the CDR3 is TGTGCCAGCAGCCCCAGGACAGGAGGGGGGTTGAGCACCGGGGAGCTGTTTTTT. Residues: CASSPRTGGGLSTGELFF. The chain couples TRBV9 to TRBJ2-2; tentative D call: TRBD1 (7 bases). The CDR3 spans 18 residues. Between the trimmed V and J ends, which lost 4 bases and 4 bases, there was a span of 23 bases. The germline CDR1 and CDR2 sequences are SGDLS and YYNGEE.

The chain links TRBV2 to TRBJ1-2; 10 nucleotides match TRBD1. Germline CDR1 reads SNHLY; CDR2 reads FYNNEI. V gave up 7 bases and J gave up 2 bases; unmatched junction bases: 10. CDR3 length: 16 amino acids. The CDR3 protein is CASTRDRGVWNYGYTF. DNA of the CDR3: TGTGCCAGCACCCGGGACAGGGGAGTTTGGAACTATGGCTACACCTTC.

J is TRBJ1-6 and V is TRBV5-4, with 8 bases fitting TRBD1. This CDR3 region has 15 residues. In germline, CDR1 is SGHNT, CDR2 YYREEE (reference sequence). Germline trimming cut 4 bases from V and 8 bases from J; bases unmatched to any gene: 8. This CDR3 reads CASSGQQGADSPLHF. In DNA, the CDR3 is TGTGCCAGCAGCGGACAGCAGGGGGCGGATTCACCCCTCCACTTT.

The CDR3 DNA reads as TGTGCCAGCGGGCGATCACCCCTCCACTTT. It codes for CASGRSPLHF. The chain couples TRBV28 to TRBJ1-6, with D unresolved. Germline-derived CDR1 and CDR2 are MDHEN and SYDVKM. V was shortened by 8 bases and J by 10 bases, with 6 bases between the two germline ends. CDR3 length equals 10 residues.

The chain uses TRBV28 and TRBJ2-7, with D hard to call. The V gene's germline CDR1 is MDHEN and CDR2 SYDVKM. The CDR3 is 15 amino acids. The V end lost 1 base, the J end lost 2 bases, and 12 bases lay between the germline ends. The chain's CDR3 is CASSLYSQATYEQYF. CDR3 nucleotide sequence: TGTGCCAGCAGTTTATATTCCCAGGCTACCTACGAGCAGTACTTC. The full variable domain, rest sourced from reference TRBV28 and TRBJ2-7, is DVKVTQSSRYLVKRTGEKVFLECVQDMDHENMFWYRQDPGLGLRLIYFSYDVKMKEKGDIPEGYSVSREKKERFSLILESASTNQTSMYLCASSLYSQATYEQYFGPGTRLTVT.

The chain combines TRBV27 with TRBJ1-2; D uncertain. The CDR3 extends over 16 amino acids. The germline V gene encodes CDR1 MNHEY and CDR2 SMNVEV (reference sequence). Deletions cut 7 bases from V and 0 bases from J, with 18 bases between. CDR3 in DNA: TGTGCCAGCACGCTACGGAGGTCAGATACTAACTATGGCTACACCTTC. Its protein is CASTLRRSDTNYGYTF.

This sequence joins TRBV27 and TRBJ2-5; the match to TRBD2 covers 8 bases. The CDR3 loop spans 17 amino acids. The junction had 11 bases not matched to a gene; V was cut back by 4 bases and J by 1 base. The germline gives CDR1 MNHEY, CDR2 SMNVEV (reference sequence). The CDR3 nucleotides are TGTGCCAGCAGTTCCACCCGGTCCAGCGGGGGCCAAGAGACCCAGTACTTC. Residues: CASSSTRSSGGQETQYF.

The chain joins TRBV28 to TRBJ2-2; TRBD2 matches at 7 bases. From germline, CDR1 is MDHEN and CDR2 SYDVKM. The length of the CDR3 is 15 residues. V shed 5 bases, J shed 3 bases, and the junction held 6 bases outside the gene matches. The CDR3 DNA sequence: TGTGCCAGCAGTGCCGCGGGAGTTTACACCGGGGAGCTGTTTTTT. Its translation is CASSAAGVYTGELFF.

CDR3 residues: CASSFGGDHKDGYTF. The CDR3 nucleotides are TGTGCCAGCAGTTTTGGGGGGGATCATAAGGATGGCTACACCTTC. This chain joins TRBV27 and TRBJ1-2; D is perhaps TRBD1 (5 bases). V dropped 3 bases and J dropped 6 bases, with 17 bases sitting between them. CDR1 is MNHEY, CDR2 SMNVEV, per germline (reference sequence). The CDR3 loop spans 15 amino acids.

V and J are TRBV6-5 and TRBJ1-6, with TRBD1 as a possible D gene (5 bases). Germline values: CDR1 MNHEY, CDR2 SVGAGI. The CDR3 sequence is 14 residues long. The ends were cut back, 7 bases at V and 14 bases at J, with 21 bases in the middle. The CDR3 nucleotides read TGTGCCAGCACCACGGATAGCCTGGGGCAAGCCCTCCACTTT. Its translation: CASTTDSLGQALHF.

On this clone itself: Compared with germline, one end of the junction differs, possibly owing to a read error. The rearrangement joins TRBV28 to TRBJ2-5; 12 nucleotides match TRBD2. Germline V gene data show CDR1 as MDHEN and CDR2 as SYDVKM. CDR3 length: 17 amino acids. The CDR3 DNA reads TGTGCCAGCAGTCGTCCTAAAAGACTAGCGGGGGCAGAGTCCCAGTACTTC. Residues: CASSRPKRLAGAESQYF. The full variable domain, with the rest looked up from reference TRBV28 and TRBJ2-5, is DVKVTQSSRYLVKRTGEKVFLECVQDMDHENMFWYRQDPGLGLRLIYFSYDVKMKEKGDIPEGYSVSREKKERFSLILESASTNQTSMYLCASSRPKRLAGAESQYFGPGTRLLVL.

This chain uses TRBV6-5 with TRBJ1-1; possible D gene TRBD1, 6 bases. Trimming removed 8 bases at V and 4 bases at J, with 17 bases between. The CDR3 consists of 14 residues. Looked up from germline, CDR1 is MNHEY and CDR2 is SVGAGI. The CDR3 bases are TGTGCCAGCTCCGCGGGGGGCGCAGGCACTGAAGCTTTCTTT. Residues: CASSAGGAGTEAFF.

The chain uses TRBV19 and TRBJ2-5; 8 nucleotides match TRBD2. CDR1 and CDR2 from the germline V gene are LNHDA and SQIVND (reference sequence). The CDR3 is 16 amino acids. The trim removed 4 bases at V and 5 bases at J, leaving 12 bases unmatched. CDR3 in DNA: TGTGCCAGTAGTAAACGGGAACGGGGGGGCAGGGAGACCCAGTACTTC. Protein: CASSKRERGGRETQYF.

The V and J genes are TRBV7-8 and TRBJ2-2, with 7 bases aligning to TRBD1. CDR1 is SGHVS and CDR2 is FQNEAQ in the germline V gene. The CDR3 spans 16 residues. The V segment lost 4 bases and the J segment 5 bases; nucleotides outside the gene matches: 10. The CDR3 DNA reads TGTGCCAGCAGCTCCCCCAAGGACAGGCCTACCGGGGAGCTGTTTTTT. Protein sequence: CASSSPKDRPTGELFF.

The V call is TRBV6-5, the J call TRBJ2-2; 8 bases map to TRBD2. CDR1 MNHEY and CDR2 SVGAGI come from the germline V gene. This CDR3 has 16 amino acids. J gave up 5 bases and V 4 bases, and 9 bases lay outside the gene matches. The CDR3 protein is CASSSLGGARTGELFF. The CDR3 region has the DNA TGTGCCAGCAGTTCCCTCGGGGGGGCTAGGACCGGGGAGCTGTTTTTT.

Written as DNA, the CDR3 is TGTGCCAGTAGTAAAGGGAGTTACACTGAAGCTTTCTTT. Translated, it gives CASSKGSYTEAFF. The chain uses TRBV19 and TRBJ1-1, with D uncertain. V was pared by 4 bases and J by 3 bases, with 9 bases between. From germline, CDR1 is LNHDA and CDR2 SQIVND (reference sequence). This CDR3 has 13 residues.

The J gene is TRBJ1-1, the V gene TRBV9; TRBD1 might be the D (6 bases). Germline CDR1 and CDR2: SGDLS and YYNGEE. V dropped 0 bases and J dropped 8 bases, with 14 bases sitting between them. This CDR3 has 14 amino acids. In DNA, the CDR3 is TGTGCCAGCAGCGTAGGGGGAATCGGGACAGAAGCTTTCTTT. This codes for CASSVGGIGTEAFF.

The CDR3 loop is CASSENGGQYF. The CDR3 DNA reads TGTGCCAGCAGTGAAAATGGAGGGCAGTACTTC. The V and J genes are TRBV6-5 and TRBJ2-7; tentatively, D is TRBD2 (5 bases). This CDR3 comprises 11 residues. The germline V and J ends were trimmed by 5 bases and 9 bases, with 11 bases remaining between them. Germline assignment: CDR1 MNHEY and CDR2 SVGAGI.

The chain uses TRBV11-2 and TRBJ2-5; tentative D call: TRBD1 (6 bases). Trimming took off 4 bases at V and 5 bases at J, with 20 bases between the two ends. CDR3 length equals 16 residues. Germline V gene sequence: CDR1 SGHAT, CDR2 FQNNGV. This CDR3 reads CASSSRRDTFSETQYF. The CDR3 DNA is TGTGCCAGCAGCTCCAGACGGGACACCTTCTCGGAGACCCAGTACTTC.

The chain has TRBV7-9 and TRBJ2-7; 7 bases are a match to TRBD1. With V trimmed by 3 bases and J by 2 bases, 7 bases remained unmatched. Germline loops: CDR1 SEHNR, CDR2 FQNEAQ (reference sequence). This CDR3 has 15 residues. The DNA for the CDR3 is TGTGCCAGCAGCTTCTCGAGACAGGGTACCTACGAGCAGTACTTC. Its protein product is CASSFSRQGTYEQYF.

The chain carries TRBV28 and TRBJ1-1; maybe TRBD1 (6 bases). Trimming cost V 0 bases and J 7 bases, with 12 bases left between them. Germline V lookup: CDR1 MDHEN, CDR2 SYDVKM. The CDR3 loop spans 14 amino acids. Here the CDR3 reads CASSLWGALGEAFF. For the CDR3, the DNA is TGTGCCAGCAGTTTATGGGGGGCACTAGGTGAAGCTTTCTTT.

The J gene is TRBJ1-2, the V gene TRBV5-6; 7 positions agree with TRBD1. The CDR3 consists of 15 residues. Looked up from germline, CDR1 is SGHDT and CDR2 is YYEEEE. V gave up 0 bases and J gave up 8 bases; unmatched junction bases: 10. CDR3 residues: CASSLEGQPRGGYTF. In DNA form, the CDR3 reads TGTGCCAGCAGCTTGGAGGGACAGCCTCGGGGAGGCTACACCTTC. The whole variable domain, filled in from reference TRBV5-6 and TRBJ1-2, reads DAGVTQSPTHLIKTRGQQVTLRCSPKSGHDTVSWYQQALGQGPQFIFQYYEEEERQRGNFPDRFSGHQFPNYSSELNVNALLLGDSALYLCASSLEGQPRGGYTFGSGTRLTVV.